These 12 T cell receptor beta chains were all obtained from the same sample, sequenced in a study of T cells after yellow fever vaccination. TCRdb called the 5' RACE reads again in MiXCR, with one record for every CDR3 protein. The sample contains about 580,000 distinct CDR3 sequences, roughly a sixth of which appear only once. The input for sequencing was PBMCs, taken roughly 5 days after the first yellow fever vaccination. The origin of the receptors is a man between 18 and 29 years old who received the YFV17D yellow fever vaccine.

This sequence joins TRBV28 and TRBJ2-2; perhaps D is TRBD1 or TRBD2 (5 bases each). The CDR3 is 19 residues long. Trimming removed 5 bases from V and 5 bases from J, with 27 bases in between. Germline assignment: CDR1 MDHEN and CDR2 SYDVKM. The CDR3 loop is CASSLQGTLFIGGTGELFF. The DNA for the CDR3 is TGTGCCAGCAGTCTACAAGGGACCCTATTCATTGGGGGTACCGGGGAGCTGTTTTTT.

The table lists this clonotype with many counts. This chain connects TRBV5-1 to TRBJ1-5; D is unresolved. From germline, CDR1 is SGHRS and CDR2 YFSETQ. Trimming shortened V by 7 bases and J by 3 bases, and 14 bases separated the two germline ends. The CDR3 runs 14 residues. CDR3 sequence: CASSLDGNNQPQHF. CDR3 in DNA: TGCGCCAGCTCTCTCGACGGGAACAATCAGCCCCAGCATTTT.

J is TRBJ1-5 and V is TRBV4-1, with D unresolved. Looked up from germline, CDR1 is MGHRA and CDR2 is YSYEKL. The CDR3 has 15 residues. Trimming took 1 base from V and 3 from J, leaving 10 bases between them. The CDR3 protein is CASSQVWGVNQPQHF. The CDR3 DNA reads TGCGCCAGCAGCCAAGTTTGGGGAGTCAATCAGCCCCAGCATTTT.

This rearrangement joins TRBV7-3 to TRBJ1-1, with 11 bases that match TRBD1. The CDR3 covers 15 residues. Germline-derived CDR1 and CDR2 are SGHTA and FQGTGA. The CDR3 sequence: CASVDGTGGNTEAFF. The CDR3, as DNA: TGTGCTTCGGTTGACGGGACAGGGGGGAACACTGAAGCTTTCTTT. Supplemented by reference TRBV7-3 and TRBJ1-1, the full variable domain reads GAGVSQTPSNKVTEKGKYVELRCDPISGHTALYWYRQSLGQGPEFLIYFQGTGAADDSGLPNDRFFAVRPEGSVSTLKIQRTERGDSAVYLCASVDGTGGNTEAFFGQGTRLTVV.

The CDR3 here is CASSSDWGRTDTQYF. CDR3 bases: TGTGCCAGCTCCTCAGACTGGGGTAGGACCGATACGCAGTATTTT. The chain is built from TRBV18 and TRBJ2-3; D not certain. The CDR3 length is 15 residues. The germline V and J ends were trimmed by 6 bases and 6 bases, with 19 bases remaining between them. CDR1 and CDR2 from the germline V gene are KGHSH and LQKENI.

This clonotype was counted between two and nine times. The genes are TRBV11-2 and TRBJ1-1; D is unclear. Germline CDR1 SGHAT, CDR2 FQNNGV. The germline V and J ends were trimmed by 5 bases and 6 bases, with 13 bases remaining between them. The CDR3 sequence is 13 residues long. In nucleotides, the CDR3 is TGTGCCAGCAGCCTTACAACGATTCCTGAAGCTTTCTTT. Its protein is CASSLTTIPEAFF.

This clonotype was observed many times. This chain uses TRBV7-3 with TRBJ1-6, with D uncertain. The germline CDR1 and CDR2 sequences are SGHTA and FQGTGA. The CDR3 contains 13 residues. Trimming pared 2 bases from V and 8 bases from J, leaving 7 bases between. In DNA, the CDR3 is TGTGCCAGCAGCTTATATAAAGATTCACCCCTCCACTTT. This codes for CASSLYKDSPLHF.

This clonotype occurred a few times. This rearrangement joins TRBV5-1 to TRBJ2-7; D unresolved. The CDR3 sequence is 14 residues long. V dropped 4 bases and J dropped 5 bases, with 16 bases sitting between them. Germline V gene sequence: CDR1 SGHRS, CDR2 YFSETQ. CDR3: CASSLGSWNDEQYF. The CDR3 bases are TGCGCCAGCAGCCTTGGTAGTTGGAACGACGAGCAGTACTTC.

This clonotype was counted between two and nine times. The CDR3 region is CASSYSGGGNEQFF. CDR3 DNA sequence: TGTGCCAGCAGTTACTCGGGCGGTGGGAATGAGCAGTTCTTC. V and J are TRBV6-5 and TRBJ2-1; the D is unclear. Trimming pared 0 bases from V and 7 bases from J, leaving 10 bases between. There are 14 residues in the CDR3. In germline, CDR1 is MNHEY, CDR2 SVGAGI.

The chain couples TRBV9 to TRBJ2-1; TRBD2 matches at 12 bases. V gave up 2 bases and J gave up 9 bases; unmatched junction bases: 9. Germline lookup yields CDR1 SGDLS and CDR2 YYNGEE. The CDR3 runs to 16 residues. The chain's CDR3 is CASSVLLAGGPGEQFF. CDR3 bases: TGTGCCAGCAGCGTCTTACTAGCGGGGGGCCCCGGTGAGCAGTTCTTC.

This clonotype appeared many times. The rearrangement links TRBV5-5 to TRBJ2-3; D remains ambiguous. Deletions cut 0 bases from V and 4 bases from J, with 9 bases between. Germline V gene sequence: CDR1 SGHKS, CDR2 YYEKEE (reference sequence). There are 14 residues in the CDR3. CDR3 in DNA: TGTGCCAGCAGCTTGGCCCCAGGCTCAGATACGCAGTATTTT. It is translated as CASSLAPGSDTQYF.

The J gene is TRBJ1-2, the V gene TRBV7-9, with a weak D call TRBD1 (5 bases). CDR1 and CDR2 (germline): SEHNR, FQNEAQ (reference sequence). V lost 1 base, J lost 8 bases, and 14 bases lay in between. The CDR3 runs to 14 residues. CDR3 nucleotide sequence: TGTGCCAGCAGCTTAGTTCGTTCGGGGCGCGGCTACACCTTC. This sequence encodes CASSLVRSGRGYTF.